The source of this T cell receptor beta chain is a study of T cells in Graves' hyperthyroidism and ophthalmopathy (dated by TCRdb to the late 2010s). With respect to the entire study: Peripheral blood was collected at initial diagnosis, before any treatment. Prospective prediction of ophthalmopathy was tested in an independent validation cohort of 18 to 20 hyperthyroidism patients and approximately 17 patients who later progressed to ophthalmopathy. For training and testing, the 80 to 100 patients in the discovery cohort were randomly divided in a 7:3 ratio. A discovery cohort of approximately 97 patients, fewer than 50 with Graves' ophthalmopathy and 55 to 60 with stable Graves' hyperthyroidism, was used to find distinguishing TCR V-J signatures. After sampling, hyperthyroidism patients received methimazole starting at 30 mg daily, and ophthalmopathy patients received high-dose intravenous methylprednisolone. In roughly six Graves' hyperthyroidism patients, the study also compared T-cell repertoires from thyroid tissue with T-cell repertoires from blood. The paper describes TCR Vbeta CDR3 sequencing of 135 peripheral blood samples, made up of 40 to 45 ophthalmopathy patients, 70 to 80 hyperthyroidism patients and some 17 progressor patients. What the research found in general, with its limitations: In validation, progression to ophthalmopathy was predicted by the model with 70.59% sensitivity and 72% to 85% specificity, a median of roughly six months before onset. Most expanded thyroid clonotypes (frequency above 0.001) were also detected in blood, a finding suggesting that blood repertoires may reflect thyroid immune responses. No statistical method was used to fix the sample size in advance, and group allocation was not hidden from the investigators. A 13 V-J signature model separated ophthalmopathy from stable hyperthyroidism, with roughly 88% sensitivity and roughly 81% specificity in cross-validation and 80%/75% in testing.

This clonotype came up a few times. No antigen is known for it. Base qualities are not provided; no much larger clone lies one nucleotide away. The TCR beta CDR3 regions were amplified from the RNA transcripts. The TCR CDR3 was subjected to a first round of RT-PCR using the HTBI primer set and the Qiagen OneStep RT-PCR kit. Libraries were constructed in a second round of multiplex PCR, after which size selection and purification were performed. Libraries were sequenced paired-end with 100 bp reads on an Illumina HiSeq2000. As for how the authors treated the data: SOAPnuke was used to process the raw data, throwing out any read that contained adapters or uncalled bases, had a mean Phred below 15, or lacked an exact constant-primer or identifier match. High-quality paired reads were merged using COPE v1.2.5, and each unique nucleotide sequence was defined as a clonotype. MiTCR v1.1 was used to align clonotypes to the IMGT TRBV, TRBD and TRBJ reference segments. The analysis was restricted to V-J combinations with a frequency above 0.0001, which together covered around 99% of the repertoires. A TCS score was defined as the ratio between F50 (clonal expansion) and ExV (chaos), using BLOSUM62-based TCRdist between CDR3 peptides within each V-J. Welch's t-statistics and random forest reduced roughly 540 V-J features to some 14, which were used in a naive Bayes classifier (R e1071). Using fastp at Q25 and MiXCR, TCRdb reprocessed the public reads and kept productive beta chains. One record per CDR3 amino acid sequence lists the most common genes and DNA. In this record, the V and J calls reflect TCRdb's handling and not the investigators' own analysis. The sample includes fewer than 650,000 distinct CDR3 sequences, with 14% observed a single time. In total, the top ten clones hold less than 9% of the sample.

Ophthalmopathy patients had moderately to severely active disease, with a Clinical Activity Score of 3 or more, a NOSPECS grade of 4 or more, and a disease duration of less than 3 months. The study excluded patients with uncontrolled infections, other autoimmune diseases, pregnancy or lactation. Diagnoses were based on clinical symptoms, serum thyroxine and TRAb, thyroid ultrasound and orbital computed tomography. PBMCs were isolated from about 9.2 ml of fresh peripheral blood by Ficoll-Paque density gradient centrifugation. Total RNA was extracted with Trizol reagent, and quality was checked on an Agilent 2100 Bioanalyzer. This sequence originates from a woman aged 18-29 years with Graves' ophthalmopathy. The material sequenced was blood.

CDR3 region: CASSFDRGSYNEQFF. The DNA is as follows: TGTGCCAGCAGCTTTGACAGGGGCTCCTACAATGAGCAGTTCTTC. The chain is encoded by TRBV7-3 joined to TRBJ2-1; 8 bases in the middle match TRBD1. The CDR3 starts with the cysteine, ends with the phenylalanine, and has 15 residues. CDR3 DNA only is kept here, 45 bases in frame from base 1. Reading the germline V gene gives CDR1 SGHTA and CDR2 FQGTGA. Trimming takes 3 bases off V and 0 bases off J; junction bases not matched to a gene: 1.